This record looks at one T cell receptor (beta chain) sequence and its context. The donors, healthy adults who were HIV-negative, had experienced no recent acute infections or vaccinations. Every contributor of samples was a Caucasian grown-up residing in Nashville, Tennessee. Data came from immunoSEQ multiplex PCR; TCRdb stores just in-frame clones and leaves some out. The profile shows over a million clones, about three quarters of them singletons. Looked up from germline, CDR1 is SNHLY and CDR2 is FYNNEI. With 4 bases removed from V and 6 bases from J, the gap between germline ends came to 11 bases. The CDR3 contains 13 residues. The data were obtained in a study of shared clonotypes between healthy human individuals.

This TCR came from a man aged 18 to 29 in good health. Sequencing input: memory CD4+ T cells sorted from blood. The subset was: CD45RA-negative fraction. This sequence joins TRBV2 and TRBJ2-3; TRBD1 might be the D (6 bases). The CDR3 here is CASSGQARDTQYF. The DNA for the CDR3 is TGTGCCAGCAGTGGACAGGCGAGGGATACGCAGTATTTT.